These 32 T cell receptor beta chains originate from one sample sequenced in a study of neoadjuvant anti-PD-1 for oral cavity cancer. As for time point: after neoadjuvant nivolumab, at surgical resection. The method was immunoSEQ multiplex PCR; TCRdb's version includes in-frame clones alone and lacks a portion of them. The sample shows 14,000 or so clones, about 77% of them seen only once. The source material was PBMCs, sampled after nivolumab (anti-PD-1) treatment. These TCRs come from a person between 35 and 79 years old with oral cavity squamous cell carcinoma.

Worth noting for this clone: Relative to the germline gene, one junction end is altered; a read error may explain this. V is TRBV7-7 and J is TRBJ2-1, with TRBD1 matching over 7 bases. The CDR3 consists of 15 residues. Looked up from germline, CDR1 is SSHAT and CDR2 is FNYEAQ (reference sequence). The CDR3 DNA is TGTGCTAGCAGCTTAGGGGGCTTCAATAATTATGAGCAGTTCTTC. It specifies CASSLGGFNNYEQFF.

CDR3 sequence: CARSGGTERRYEQYF. The CDR3 DNA follows: TGTGCCAGATCGGGTGGGACAGAACGTCGGTACGAGCAGTACTTC. The V gene is TRBV6-4, the J gene TRBJ2-7; TRBD1 matches 7 bases. J lost 4 bases, V lost 9 bases, and 15 bases had no gene match. CDR1 is MRHNA and CDR2 is SNTAGT in the germline V gene. The CDR3 is made up of 15 amino acids.

The chain joins TRBV27 to TRBJ1-1; 7 positions match TRBD1. V dropped 5 bases and J dropped 5; count of bases not matched to a gene: 11. The CDR3 consists of 15 residues. Germline loops: CDR1 MNHEY, CDR2 SMNVEV (reference sequence). CDR3 nucleotide sequence: TGTGCCAGCAGTGTCTACAGGGGAGGATTTACTGAAGCTTTCTTT. Amino acids: CASSVYRGGFTEAFF.

CDR3 sequence (DNA): TGTGCCAGCAGCTTACAGGGTGGTCAAGAGACCCAGTACTTC. Translated, it gives CASSLQGGQETQYF. This chain uses TRBV7-3 with TRBJ2-5, with a tentative D call TRBD1 (5 bases). The CDR3 consists of 14 residues. Per the germline V gene, CDR1 is SGHTA and CDR2 is FQGTGA. V lost 2 bases, J lost 2 bases, and 9 bases lay in between.

CDR3 bases: TGTGCCAGCAGCGGGCTATTGAATACGCAGTATTTT. This encodes CASSGLLNTQYF. The chain is built from TRBV2 and TRBJ2-3, with D unclear. The germline V and J ends were trimmed by 6 bases and 7 bases, with 11 bases remaining between them. The CDR3 sequence is 12 residues long. Germline CDR1 and CDR2: SNHLY and FYNNEI.

The V call is TRBV2, the J call TRBJ2-5, with D unresolved. The V end was cut by 6 bases, the J end by 1 base, with 6 bases between. Germline V gene sequence: CDR1 SNHLY, CDR2 FYNNEI. This CDR3 has 12 amino acids. CDR3 loop: CASSRVQETQYF. CDR3 bases: TGTGCCAGCAGCCGGGTCCAAGAGACCCAGTACTTC.

The chain recombines TRBV30 with TRBJ1-4; TRBD1 matches 8 bases. Germline lookup yields CDR1 GTSNPN and CDR2 SVGIG (reference sequence). After removal of 1 base from V and 1 base from J, the junction contained 8 bases not matched to a gene. The CDR3 runs 17 residues. The CDR3 spells CAWSARQGRGTNEKLFF. Here the CDR3 DNA reads TGTGCCTGGAGTGCCCGACAGGGGAGGGGAACTAATGAAAAACTGTTTTTT.

The chain recombines TRBV5-1 with TRBJ1-4, with D perhaps TRBD1 (5 bases). V lost 3 bases and J 2 bases, leaving 23 bases between the germline ends. In germline, CDR1 is SGHRS, CDR2 YFSETQ. The CDR3 sequence is 19 residues long. Here the CDR3 reads CASSWRWDPTSPTNEKLFF. For the CDR3, the DNA is TGCGCCAGCAGCTGGAGATGGGACCCAACCTCGCCGACTAATGAAAAACTGTTTTTT.

CDR3 bases: TGTGCCATCAGTGTTAGCGGGGGGACCTACGAGCAGTACTTC. This sequence encodes CAISVSGGTYEQYF. This chain connects TRBV10-3 to TRBJ2-7, with TRBD2 matching over 10 bases. V lost 4 bases, J lost 2 bases, and 2 bases stayed unmatched. The CDR3 spans 14 residues. Germline V gene sequence: CDR1 ENHRY, CDR2 SYGVKD.

CDR3 in DNA: TGTGCCAGCAGATTCGGTGTGCTGGGAGAGACCCAGTACTTC. Residues: CASRFGVLGETQYF. The V call is TRBV6-5, the J call TRBJ2-5; no definite D call. The CDR3 is made up of 14 amino acids. Trimming cost V 6 bases and J 4 bases, with 15 bases left between them. CDR1 and CDR2 (germline): MNHEY, SVGAGI.

The chain has TRBV30 and TRBJ2-4, with 8 nucleotides matching TRBD2. With 3 bases clipped from V and 6 bases from J, the junction kept 7 bases outside the gene matches. CDR3 size: 14 residues. Germline V gives CDR1 GTSNPN, CDR2 SVGIG (reference sequence). The CDR3 DNA is TGTGCCTGGAGCAGACTAGCGCGATTAAACATTCAGTACTTC. This gives the protein CAWSRLARLNIQYF. The entire variable domain, with the rest obtained from reference TRBV30 and TRBJ2-4, is as follows: SQTIHQWPATLVQPVGSPLSLECTVEGTSNPNLYWYRQAAGRGLQLLFYSVGIGQISSEVPQNLSASRPQDRQFILSSKKLLLSDSGFYLCAWSRLARLNIQYFGAGTRLSVL.

The rearrangement uses TRBV7-7 and TRBJ2-5; maybe TRBD1 (7 bases). Trimming removed 4 bases at V and 1 base at J, with 13 bases between. This CDR3 spans 15 amino acids. CDR1 and CDR2 from the germline V gene are SSHAT and FNYEAQ (reference sequence). CDR3: CASSSGGTRQETQYF. The CDR3 coding sequence is TGTGCCAGCAGCTCAGGGGGGACCCGCCAAGAGACCCAGTACTTC.

V usage is TRBV13 and J usage is TRBJ2-5; D is ambiguous. V lost 5 bases, J lost 1 base, and 5 bases lay in between. CDR1 and CDR2 (germline): PRHDT, FYEKMQ (reference sequence). The CDR3 has 12 residues. The CDR3 sequence is CASSLPQETQYF. DNA of the CDR3: TGTGCCAGCAGCCTCCCCCAAGAGACCCAGTACTTC.

This chain connects TRBV19 to TRBJ1-2; TRBD1 might be the D (6 bases). Trimming pared 5 bases from V and 2 bases from J, leaving 12 bases between. The CDR3 sequence is 14 residues long. The germline V gene encodes CDR1 LNHDA and CDR2 SQIVND (reference sequence). The CDR3 loop is CASSPGQGNYGYTF. The CDR3 DNA sequence: TGTGCCAGTAGTCCGGGCCAGGGGAACTATGGCTACACCTTC.

V usage is TRBV9 and J usage is TRBJ1-5; D gene ambiguous. Trimming cost V 0 bases and J 6 bases, with 13 bases left between them. The CDR3 contains 15 residues. The germline V gene has CDR1 SGDLS and CDR2 YYNGEE. The CDR3 coding sequence is TGTGCCAGCAGCGTAGATCTGACACATCCTCAGCCCCAGCATTTT. Its protein product is CASSVDLTHPQPQHF.

The chain employs TRBV9 and TRBJ2-5; 8 bases line up with TRBD2. Germline V gives CDR1 SGDLS, CDR2 YYNGEE. V was pared by 0 bases and J by 0 bases, with 1 base of the junction left unmatched. This CDR3 comprises 15 residues. The CDR3 spells CASSVAGGYQETQYF. Here the CDR3 DNA reads TGTGCCAGCAGCGTAGCGGGAGGGTACCAAGAGACCCAGTACTTC.

The V gene is TRBV9, the J gene TRBJ2-7, with D possibly matching TRBD2 (7 bases). CDR3 length: 16 amino acids. Germline CDR1 and CDR2: SGDLS and YYNGEE. V was shortened by 3 bases and J by 2 bases, with 18 bases between the two germline ends. CDR3 loop: CASSAHGGANPYEQYF. The CDR3 bases are TGTGCCAGCAGCGCCCATGGGGGGGCTAATCCCTACGAGCAGTACTTC.

The CDR3 DNA reads as TGTGCCAGCAGTAGGGGGACAGGGGCCTATGGCTACACCTTC. Translation gives CASSRGTGAYGYTF. The rearrangement links TRBV2 to TRBJ1-2, with TRBD1 identical over 10 bases. The CDR3 has 14 amino acids. With V trimmed by 5 bases and J by 4 bases, 4 bases remained unmatched. Germline V gene lookup returns CDR1 SNHLY and CDR2 FYNNEI. The variable domain in full, completed from reference TRBV2 and TRBJ1-2, reads EPEVTQTPSHQVTQMGQEVILRCVPISNHLYFYWYRQILGQKVEFLVSFYNNEISEKSEIFDDQFSVERPDGSNFTLKIRSTKLEDSAMYFCASSRGTGAYGYTFGSGTRLTVV.

This clone was seen once. J is TRBJ1-2 and V is TRBV4-2, with 7 bases lining up with TRBD1. V shed 5 bases and J 6 bases; nucleotides not matched to a gene: 9. Germline CDR1 and CDR2: LGHNA and YNFKEQ. The CDR3 has 14 amino acids. The CDR3 loop is CASSGGGSEDGYTF. DNA of the CDR3: TGTGCCAGCAGCGGAGGGGGCTCGGAGGATGGCTACACCTTC.

This clone turned up a few times. The rearrangement joins TRBV5-1 to TRBJ2-7, with a possible D match to TRBD1 (6 bases). V was cut by 4 bases and J by 2 bases, with 10 bases left in between. CDR3 length: 13 residues. In germline, CDR1 is SGHRS, CDR2 YFSETQ. The CDR3 sequence: CASSIWTAYEQYF. The DNA of the CDR3 is TGCGCCAGCAGCATCTGGACAGCCTACGAGCAGTACTTC. The full variable domain, rest sourced from reference TRBV5-1 and TRBJ2-7, is KAGVTQTPRYLIKTRGQQVTLSCSPISGHRSVSWYQQTPGQGLQFLFEYFSETQRNKGNFPGRFSGRQFSNSRSEMNVSTLELGDSALYLCASSIWTAYEQYFGPGTRLTVT.

Here the CDR3 reads CASSPQIGDNEQFF. DNA for the CDR3: TGTGCCAGCAGCCCACAGATCGGGGACAATGAGCAGTTCTTC. The rearrangement joins TRBV7-2 to TRBJ2-1, with a tentative D call TRBD2 (5 bases). CDR1 is SGHTA and CDR2 is FQGNSA in the germline V gene. The CDR3 is 14 amino acids. V lost 5 bases, J lost 5 bases, and 13 bases lay in between.

This chain connects TRBV4-1 to TRBJ2-1, with D hard to call. Germline-derived CDR1 and CDR2 are MGHRA and YSYEKL. Trimming cost V 3 bases and J 0 bases, with 9 bases left between them. This CDR3 is built from 15 residues. DNA for the CDR3: TGCGCCAGCAGCCACGACCACTTCTCCTACAATGAGCAGTTCTTC. It encodes CASSHDHFSYNEQFF.

This sequence joins TRBV19 and TRBJ1-5; D is possibly TRBD1 (5 bases). The V gene lost 1 base and the J gene lost 7 bases, with 8 bases spanning the gap. This CDR3 spans 13 amino acids. Germline V gene data show CDR1 as LNHDA and CDR2 as SQIVND (reference sequence). Here the CDR3 reads CASSIGWGQPQHF. CDR3 DNA sequence: TGTGCCAGTAGTATAGGTTGGGGGCAGCCCCAGCATTTT.

The gene calls are TRBV28 and TRBJ2-7, with D possibly matching TRBD2 (5 bases). Trimming cost V 7 bases and J 2 bases, with 15 bases left between them. The CDR3 is made up of 14 amino acids. Germline loops: CDR1 MDHEN, CDR2 SYDVKM. The CDR3 is CASIGQTTTYEQYF. The CDR3, as DNA: TGTGCCAGCATAGGCCAGACTACGACCTACGAGCAGTACTTC. Full variable domain (outside the CDR3, taken from reference TRBV28 and TRBJ2-7): DVKVTQSSRYLVKRTGEKVFLECVQDMDHENMFWYRQDPGLGLRLIYFSYDVKMKEKGDIPEGYSVSREKKERFSLILESASTNQTSMYLCASIGQTTTYEQYFGPGTRLTVT.

The V and J genes are TRBV6-5 and TRBJ1-2, with a possible D match to TRBD1 (5 bases). The V end lost 5 bases, the J end lost 6 bases, and 16 bases lay between the germline ends. The CDR3 loop spans 14 amino acids. The V gene's germline CDR1 is MNHEY and CDR2 SVGAGI. The CDR3 sequence is CASSDWVEGNGYTF. The CDR3 DNA sequence: TGTGCCAGCAGTGATTGGGTGGAGGGGAATGGCTACACCTTC.

V usage is TRBV9 and J usage is TRBJ1-1, with D possibly TRBD1 on 6 matching bases. Germline V gives CDR1 SGDLS, CDR2 YYNGEE. The CDR3 length is 14 residues. V dropped 0 bases and J dropped 7 bases, with 13 bases sitting between them. The CDR3 nucleotides read TGTGCCAGCAGCGTAGACGCGGGGGCGGTTGAAGCTTTCTTT. It codes for CASSVDAGAVEAFF.

V usage is TRBV5-1 and J usage is TRBJ2-3, with TRBD2 matching 12 bases. The CDR3 runs 15 residues. Germline CDR1 is SGHRS and CDR2 is YFSETQ. V gave up 2 bases and J gave up 3 bases; unmatched junction bases: 1. CDR3 sequence (DNA): TGCGCCAGCAGCTTCGGGACTAGCGGGACAGATACGCAGTATTTT. Translated: CASSFGTSGTDTQYF. Full variable domain (rest looked up from reference TRBV5-1 and TRBJ2-3): KAGVTQTPRYLIKTRGQQVTLSCSPISGHRSVSWYQQTPGQGLQFLFEYFSETQRNKGNFPGRFSGRQFSNSRSEMNVSTLELGDSALYLCASSFGTSGTDTQYFGPGTRLTVL.

This clone has more than one count but fewer than ten. V is TRBV7-9 and J is TRBJ1-2; D may be TRBD1 (5 bases). Germline V gene data show CDR1 as SEHNR and CDR2 as FQNEAQ (reference sequence). This CDR3 region has 14 residues. V was clipped by 3 bases and J by 5 bases, with 13 bases between them. Here the CDR3 reads CASSLAGYTYGYTF. CDR3 nucleotide sequence: TGTGCCAGCAGCTTGGCAGGGTATACTTATGGCTACACCTTC.

The V call is TRBV10-3, the J call TRBJ1-1, with unresolved D. V was clipped by 2 bases and J by 5 bases, with 9 bases between them. This CDR3 is built from 13 residues. CDR1 is ENHRY and CDR2 is SYGVKD in the germline V gene. Here the CDR3 reads CAISEREMTEAFF. As DNA, the CDR3 is TGTGCCATCAGTGAGAGGGAAATGACTGAAGCTTTCTTT.

This chain's CDR3 is CASSTITGGTYGYTF. CDR3 in DNA: TGTGCCAGCAGTACCATTACAGGGGGCACCTATGGCTACACCTTC. The chain uses TRBV2 and TRBJ1-2, with 9 bases fitting TRBD1. Germline V CDR1 and CDR2: SNHLY, FYNNEI. This CDR3 has 15 amino acids. Germline trimming cut 5 bases from V and 4 bases from J; bases unmatched to any gene: 8.

V gene TRBV5-1 combines with J gene TRBJ2-1, with a possible D match to TRBD1 (8 bases). V lost 2 bases and J 5 bases, leaving 17 bases between the germline ends. Germline V gene data show CDR1 as SGHRS and CDR2 as YFSETQ. This CDR3 comprises 16 residues. CDR3: CASSFTRTGRDNEQFF. Written as DNA, the CDR3 is TGCGCCAGCAGCTTCACCCGGACAGGGAGGGACAATGAGCAGTTCTTC.

This clone has more than one count but fewer than ten. This chain links TRBV4-2 with TRBJ2-7; D is undetermined. The germline V and J ends were trimmed by 4 bases and 0 bases, with 16 bases remaining between them. The germline V gene has CDR1 LGHNA and CDR2 YNFKEQ. The CDR3 runs to 16 residues. CDR3 coding DNA: TGTGCCAGCAGCCCCCAAGGTGGACCCGGCTCCTACGAGCAGTACTTC. This codes for CASSPQGGPGSYEQYF.